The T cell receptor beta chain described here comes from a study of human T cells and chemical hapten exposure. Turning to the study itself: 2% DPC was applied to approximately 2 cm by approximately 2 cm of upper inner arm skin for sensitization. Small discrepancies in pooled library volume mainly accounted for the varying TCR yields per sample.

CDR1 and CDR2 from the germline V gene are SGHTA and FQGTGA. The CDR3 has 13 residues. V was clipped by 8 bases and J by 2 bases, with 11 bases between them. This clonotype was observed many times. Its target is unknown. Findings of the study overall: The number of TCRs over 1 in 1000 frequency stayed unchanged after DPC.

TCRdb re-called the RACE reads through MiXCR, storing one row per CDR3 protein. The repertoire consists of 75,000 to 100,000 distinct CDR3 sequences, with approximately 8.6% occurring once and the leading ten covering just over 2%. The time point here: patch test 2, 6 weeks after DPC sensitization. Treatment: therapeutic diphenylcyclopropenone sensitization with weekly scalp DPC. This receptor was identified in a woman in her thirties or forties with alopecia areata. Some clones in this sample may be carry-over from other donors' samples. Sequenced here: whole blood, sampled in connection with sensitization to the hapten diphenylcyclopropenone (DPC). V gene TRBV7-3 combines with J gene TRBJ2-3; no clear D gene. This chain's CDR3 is CASSRHYTDTQYF. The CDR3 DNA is TGTGCCAGCTCCCGACATTACACAGATACGCAGTATTTT.